Below, 32 T cell receptor beta chains from the same sample are listed, as sequenced in a study of T cells in Graves' hyperthyroidism and ophthalmopathy (dated by TCRdb to about 2019). Library preparation employed multiplex PCR. The instrument given in TCRdb is Illumina HiSeq 2000. TCR beta CDR3 regions were amplified from RNA transcripts. For the first round of RT-PCR on the TCR CDR3, the HTBI primer set was used together with the Qiagen OneStep RT-PCR kit. TCRdb took the public reads, trimmed them with fastp at Q25, ran MiXCR for clone calling and kept in-frame beta chains. Merged by CDR3 protein, the rows form single entries marked with the most common genes and DNA. For this sample there are about 280,000 distinct CDR3 sequences; 25% appear just once. Approximately 25% of the sample lies in the top ten. Input material: blood. The receptors stem from a man aged 35-49 years with Graves' hyperthyroidism that later progressed to Graves' ophthalmopathy.

This clonotype was detected ten times or more. J is TRBJ1-5 and V is TRBV2, with D perhaps TRBD1 (5 bases). Germline CDR1 and CDR2: SNHLY and FYNNEI. Trimming shortened V by 7 bases and J by 6 bases, and 22 bases separated the two germline ends. The CDR3 contains 16 residues. The CDR3 loop reads CASTGAGFGVSQPQHF. CDR3 nucleotides: TGTGCCAGCACTGGGGCAGGGTTCGGCGTGAGTCAGCCCCAGCATTTT.

This clonotype has a count of ten or more. The CDR3 region is CASSDATYEQYF. The CDR3 DNA follows: TGTGCCAGCAGTGACGCGACCTACGAGCAGTACTTC. The J gene is TRBJ2-7, the V gene TRBV12-3 or TRBV12-4; D gene unclear. Trimming stripped 5 bases from V and 2 bases from J, with 7 bases between. This CDR3 is 12 amino acids long.

This clonotype was recorded at least ten times. The CDR3 bases are TGTGCCAGCAGCAGACTAGCGGGCTTATACGAGCAGTACTTC. It encodes CASSRLAGLYEQYF. The V gene is TRBV6-1, the J gene TRBJ2-7; 10 bases align to TRBD2. V lost 6 bases and J lost 4; bases outside the gene matches: 6. The CDR3 has 14 residues. Germline CDR1 MNHNS, CDR2 SASEGT.

This clonotype was seen at least ten times. The chain combines TRBV20-1 with TRBJ1-1; possibly TRBD1 for D (6 bases). Trimming pared 5 bases from V and 4 bases from J, leaving 17 bases between. CDR1 and CDR2 (germline): DFQATT, SNEGSKA (reference sequence). This CDR3 region has 14 residues. In DNA form, the CDR3 reads TGCAGTGCTCTAGGACAGTCGCTAGCCACTGAAGCTTTCTTT. It specifies CSALGQSLATEAFF.

This clonotype was observed a handful of times. This rearrangement joins TRBV20-1 to TRBJ2-7, with D perhaps TRBD1 (5 bases). Trimming removed 2 bases from V and 2 bases from J, with 7 bases in between. Germline loops: CDR1 DFQATT, CDR2 SNEGSKA (reference sequence). CDR3 length equals 12 residues. CDR3 in DNA: TGCAGTGCTAGACAGGGCCCCTACGAGCAGTACTTC. This translates into CSARQGPYEQYF.

The sample holds many counts of this clonotype. The CDR3 sequence: CASSPRTSGRSGELFF. The CDR3 nucleotides read TGTGCCAGCAGTCCGAGGACTAGCGGGAGATCCGGGGAGCTGTTTTTT. V gene TRBV12-3 or TRBV12-4 combines with J gene TRBJ2-2; TRBD2 matches at 13 bases. The CDR3 spans 16 residues. J gave up 6 bases and V 5 bases, and 6 bases lay outside the gene matches.

The chain is built from TRBV18 and TRBJ1-5, with 9 bases aligning to TRBD1. The CDR3 spans 15 residues. CDR1 is KGHSH, CDR2 LQKENI, per germline. The junction had 7 bases not matched to a gene; V was cut back by 3 bases and J by 7 bases. The chain's CDR3 is CASSPLRDRVQPQHF. DNA of the CDR3: TGTGCCAGCTCACCCCTCCGGGACAGGGTACAGCCCCAGCATTTT.

This clonotype was observed at least ten times. The genes are TRBV7-6 and TRBJ2-2, with a tentative D call TRBD2 (5 bases). This CDR3 has 15 amino acids. Germline assignment: CDR1 SGHVS and CDR2 FNYEAQ. Between the trimmed V and J ends, which lost 4 bases and 5 bases, there was a span of 14 bases. CDR3 loop: CASSSPGVRTGELFF. The CDR3 nucleotides read TGTGCCAGCAGCTCCCCCGGGGTGAGAACCGGGGAGCTGTTTTTT.

This clonotype was seen at least ten times. The CDR3 spells CASSDLGDRAYEQYF. CDR3 DNA sequence: TGTGCCAGCAGTGACCTGGGGGACAGGGCCTACGAGCAGTACTTC. The gene calls are TRBV12-3 or TRBV12-4 and TRBJ2-7, with 9 bases matching TRBD1. The CDR3 is made up of 15 amino acids. With V trimmed by 5 bases and J by 2 bases, 7 bases remained unmatched.

This clonotype was recorded many times. The chain combines TRBV20-1 with TRBJ2-7; possible D gene TRBD2, 5 bases. From germline, CDR1 is DFQATT and CDR2 SNEGSKA (reference sequence). The CDR3 has 13 residues. V lost 3 bases and J lost 0, with 9 bases in between. CDR3 sequence: CSARSLASYEQYF. The CDR3 nucleotides read TGCAGTGCTAGGAGTCTAGCCTCCTACGAGCAGTACTTC.

The chain has TRBV11-2 and TRBJ2-7; D remains ambiguous. Trimming took 5 bases from V and 3 from J, leaving 17 bases between them. Germline V gene lookup returns CDR1 SGHAT and CDR2 FQNNGV. This CDR3 has 15 amino acids. The CDR3 nucleotides read TGTGCCAGCAGCCAAACCGGCAAAGACCACTACGAGCAGTACTTC. It codes for CASSQTGKDHYEQYF.

CDR3 DNA: TGTGCCTGGTCAATCTCCGGGACAGGTTACTACGAGCAGTACTTC. Translating it yields CAWSISGTGYYEQYF. The chain has TRBV30 and TRBJ2-7, with 8 bases identical to TRBD1. The junction had 12 bases not matched to a gene; V was cut back by 5 bases and J by 3 bases. Germline lookup yields CDR1 GTSNPN and CDR2 SVGIG (reference sequence). The CDR3 has 15 amino acids. Complete variable domain (other parts from reference TRBV30 and TRBJ2-7): SQTIHQWPATLVQPVGSPLSLECTVEGTSNPNLYWYRQAAGRGLQLLFYSVGIGQISSEVPQNLSASRPQDRQFILSSKKLLLSDSGFYLCAWSISGTGYYEQYFGPGTRLTVT.

The table lists this clonotype with many counts. The chain employs TRBV2 and TRBJ2-5; D is uncertain. The CDR3 totals 15 residues. Per the germline V gene, CDR1 is SNHLY and CDR2 is FYNNEI. The V and J ends lost 9 bases and 0 bases respectively, with 17 bases between them. The CDR3 region has the DNA TGTGCCAGTAGGATGGTACAAGTCTACCAAGAGACCCAGTACTTC. Protein sequence: CASRMVQVYQETQYF.

CDR3 protein: CSARAFTAGGNQPQHF. CDR3 nucleotide sequence: TGCAGTGCTAGAGCTTTTACTGCAGGGGGGAATCAGCCCCAGCATTTT. This chain uses TRBV20-1 with TRBJ1-5; 7 bases align to TRBD1. The germline V gene has CDR1 DFQATT and CDR2 SNEGSKA (reference sequence). V lost 1 base and J lost 4; bases outside the gene matches: 10. The CDR3 contains 16 residues.

This clonotype has a count of ten or more. This chain connects TRBV18 to TRBJ2-7; D gene unclear. There are 14 residues in the CDR3. The ends were cut back, 6 bases at V and 1 base at J, with 13 bases in the middle. Germline CDR1 KGHSH, CDR2 LQKENI. DNA of the CDR3: TGTGCCAGCTCCCCTAGGGTCGATTCCTACGAGCAGTACTTC. Translation: CASSPRVDSYEQYF.

The J gene is TRBJ2-5, the V gene TRBV2, with 11 bases matching TRBD2. V shed 4 bases and J 4 bases; nucleotides not matched to a gene: 2. Germline V gene data show CDR1 as SNHLY and CDR2 as FYNNEI. The CDR3 covers 14 residues. CDR3 bases: TGTGCCAGCAGTGTTAGCGGGGGGGGAGAGACCCAGTACTTC. It yields the protein CASSVSGGGETQYF.

This clonotype has a count of ten or more. The chain combines TRBV27 with TRBJ1-1; maybe TRBD1 (5 bases). From germline, CDR1 is MNHEY and CDR2 SMNVEV (reference sequence). The CDR3 spans 14 residues. V was cut by 9 bases and J by 0 bases, with 14 bases left in between. The CDR3 region has the DNA TGTGCCAGGCCCGACGGGGCAATGAACACTGAAGCTTTCTTT. Its protein is CARPDGAMNTEAFF.

This clonotype was observed many times. Being one base from a much bigger clone, this may be a read error. The chain carries TRBV28 and TRBJ2-7; 8 nucleotides match TRBD2. V shed 6 bases, J shed 9 bases, and the junction held 19 bases outside the gene matches. Germline assignment: CDR1 MDHEN and CDR2 SYDVKM. The CDR3 spans 16 residues. The CDR3: CASSPPEGRAGGGQYF. CDR3 sequence (DNA): TGTGCCAGCAGCCCCCCGGAGGGCAGGGCGGGGGGCGGGCAGTACTTC.

This clonotype was found many times. This chain joins TRBV6-5 and TRBJ1-5; D perhaps matches TRBD1 (5 bases). Germline CDR1 and CDR2: MNHEY and SVGAGI. The CDR3 covers 16 residues. V lost 5 bases and J 2 bases, leaving 16 bases between the germline ends. For the CDR3, the DNA is TGTGCCAGCAGTCCATTAGGTCGGGGGGGCAATCAGCCCCAGCATTTT. Its translation: CASSPLGRGGNQPQHF.

This clonotype was seen at least ten times. The chain joins TRBV11-2 to TRBJ2-5; the D gene is possibly TRBD2 (5 bases). Germline CDR1 is SGHAT and CDR2 is FQNNGV. Trimming removed 5 bases from V and 5 bases from J, with 21 bases in between. The CDR3 has 16 amino acids. The CDR3 here is CASSGSQIGGWETQYF. CDR3 sequence (DNA): TGTGCCAGCAGCGGGTCTCAGATTGGAGGATGGGAGACCCAGTACTTC. The full variable domain, rest sourced from reference TRBV11-2 and TRBJ2-5, is EAGVAQSPRYKIIEKRQSVAFWCNPISGHATLYWYQQILGQGPKLLIQFQNNGVVDDSQLPKDRFSAERLKGVDSTLKIQPAKLEDSAVYLCASSGSQIGGWETQYFGPGTRLLVL.

This clonotype was seen repeatedly, ten times or more. The rearrangement uses TRBV14 and TRBJ2-7, with D perhaps matching TRBD2 (6 bases). Trimming cost V 2 bases and J 3 bases, with 20 bases left between them. Looked up from germline, CDR1 is SGHDN and CDR2 is FVKESK. The CDR3 sequence is 17 residues long. This CDR3 is CASSQNRLARTRYEQYF. DNA for the CDR3: TGTGCCAGCAGCCAAAACCGTCTAGCGAGAACCCGCTACGAGCAGTACTTC.

This clonotype has a count of ten or more. The chain recombines TRBV28 with TRBJ2-7; D may correspond to TRBD1 or TRBD2 (5 bases each). Trimming stripped 2 bases from V and 3 bases from J, with 17 bases between. This CDR3 is built from 16 residues. Germline V lookup: CDR1 MDHEN, CDR2 SYDVKM. This CDR3 reads CASSLQPRDRDYEQYF. CDR3 in DNA: TGTGCCAGCAGTTTACAGCCCCGGGACCGGGACTACGAGCAGTACTTC.

V gene TRBV5-1 combines with J gene TRBJ2-4; 13 positions agree with TRBD2. In germline, CDR1 is SGHRS, CDR2 YFSETQ. V lost 0 bases, J lost 8 bases, and 2 bases stayed unmatched. This CDR3 has 15 residues. DNA of the CDR3: TGCGCCAGCAGCTTGGGACTAGCGGGAGGCCACATTCAGTACTTC. This codes for CASSLGLAGGHIQYF.

This clonotype was counted at least ten times. The J gene is TRBJ1-5, the V gene TRBV24-1; D may be TRBD1 (5 bases). V was shortened by 3 bases and J by 2 bases, with 10 bases between the two germline ends. CDR3 length equals 15 residues. Germline CDR1 is KGHDR and CDR2 is SFDVKD. The CDR3 DNA sequence: TGTGCCACCAGTGATCCGGAACAGGGCAATCAGCCCCAGCATTTT. Protein sequence: CATSDPEQGNQPQHF.

This clonotype was found many times. V and J are TRBV20-1 and TRBJ1-1; D is uncertain. The CDR3 length is 14 residues. CDR1 is DFQATT, CDR2 SNEGSKA, per germline (reference sequence). V dropped 6 bases and J dropped 5 bases, with 19 bases sitting between them. The CDR3 region is CSAVPGTVHTEAFF. The CDR3 nucleotides are TGCAGTGCAGTCCCGGGAACTGTACATACTGAAGCTTTCTTT.

V usage is TRBV20-1 and J usage is TRBJ1-5; D is ambiguous. Germline V gene sequence: CDR1 DFQATT, CDR2 SNEGSKA (reference sequence). Deletions cut 3 bases from V and 7 bases from J, with 7 bases between. There are 11 residues in the CDR3. The CDR3 bases are TGCAGTGCTAGCAGAGACCAGCCCCAGCATTTT. Amino acid sequence: CSASRDQPQHF.

This clonotype was counted many times. The chain combines TRBV19 with TRBJ1-1; TRBD1 aligns across 8 bases. The germline V gene encodes CDR1 LNHDA and CDR2 SQIVND (reference sequence). V trimming: 5 bases; J trimming: 6 bases; junction bases outside the gene matches: 5. There are 13 residues in the CDR3. In DNA, the CDR3 is TGTGCCAGTAGTCCGCAGGGGGCCCCTGAAGCTTTCTTT. This translates into CASSPQGAPEAFF.

This clonotype came up many times. The chain links TRBV18 to TRBJ2-7; 14 bases agree with TRBD2. Germline CDR1 reads KGHSH; CDR2 reads LQKENI. There are 15 residues in the CDR3. V lost 2 bases and J lost 7; bases outside the gene matches: 4. The CDR3 region is CASSPGTSGSWEQYF. The CDR3 DNA is TGTGCCAGCTCACCAGGGACTAGCGGGAGTTGGGAGCAGTACTTC.

This clonotype has at least ten counts. Being one base from a much bigger clone, this may be a read error. CDR3: CASSQTVNYGYIF. The CDR3 DNA is TGTGCCAGCAGCCAGACAGTAAACTATGGCTACATCTTC. The V gene is TRBV13, the J gene TRBJ1-2; D perhaps matches TRBD1 (5 bases). This CDR3 comprises 13 residues. Germline CDR1 PRHDT, CDR2 FYEKMQ (reference sequence).

This clonotype was counted ten times or more. V and J are TRBV20-1 and TRBJ2-3, with 11 bases identical to TRBD2. Germline V gene data show CDR1 as DFQATT and CDR2 as SNEGSKA (reference sequence). The V segment lost 2 bases and the J segment 5 bases; nucleotides outside the gene matches: 0. The CDR3 extends over 13 amino acids. The CDR3 reads CSARLAGGDTQYF. The CDR3 DNA reads TGCAGTGCTAGACTAGCGGGAGGAGATACGCAGTATTTT.

This clonotype has a count of ten or more. The chain uses TRBV29-1 and TRBJ2-5; TRBD2 matches 8 bases. CDR1 is SQVTM and CDR2 is ANQGSEA in the germline V gene. The length of the CDR3 is 13 residues. The V gene end was trimmed by 6 bases and the J gene end by 5 bases; junction bases not matched to a gene: 8. CDR3 in amino acids: CSVTSGSRETQYF. The CDR3 bases are TGCAGCGTCACCAGCGGGAGCCGGGAGACCCAGTACTTC.

This clonotype occurred many times. V gene TRBV6-2 or TRBV6-3 combines with J gene TRBJ1-1; unclear D gene. CDR3 size: 14 residues. V was shortened by 2 bases and J by 1 base, with 8 bases between the two germline ends. The germline gives CDR1 MNHEY, CDR2 SVGEGT. CDR3 in DNA: TGTGCCAGCAGTTACAGGAGAGCGAACACTGAAGCTTTCTTT. This encodes CASSYRRANTEAFF.